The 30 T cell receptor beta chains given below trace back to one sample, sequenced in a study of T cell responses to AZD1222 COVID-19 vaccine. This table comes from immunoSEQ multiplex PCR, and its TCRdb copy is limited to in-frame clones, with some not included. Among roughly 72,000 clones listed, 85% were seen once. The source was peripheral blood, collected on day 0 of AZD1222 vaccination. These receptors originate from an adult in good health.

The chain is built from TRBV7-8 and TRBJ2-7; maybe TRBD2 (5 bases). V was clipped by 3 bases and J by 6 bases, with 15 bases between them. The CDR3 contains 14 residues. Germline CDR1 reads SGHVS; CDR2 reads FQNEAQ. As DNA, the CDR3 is TGTGCCAGCAGCTTCCTCAGGACTGGATCCGAGCAGTACTTC. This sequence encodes CASSFLRTGSEQYF.

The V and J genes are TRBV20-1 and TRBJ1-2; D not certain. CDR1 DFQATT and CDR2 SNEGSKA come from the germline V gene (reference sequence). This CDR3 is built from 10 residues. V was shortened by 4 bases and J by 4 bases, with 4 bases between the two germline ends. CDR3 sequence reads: CSAMPYGYTF. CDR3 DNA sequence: TGCAGTGCTATGCCCTATGGCTACACCTTC.

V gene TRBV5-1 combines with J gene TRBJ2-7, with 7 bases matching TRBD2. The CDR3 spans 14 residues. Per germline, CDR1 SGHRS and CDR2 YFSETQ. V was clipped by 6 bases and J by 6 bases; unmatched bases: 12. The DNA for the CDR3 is TGCGCCAGCACCCTCGGGACTATCGGCGGCGAGCAGTACTTC. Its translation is CASTLGTIGGEQYF.

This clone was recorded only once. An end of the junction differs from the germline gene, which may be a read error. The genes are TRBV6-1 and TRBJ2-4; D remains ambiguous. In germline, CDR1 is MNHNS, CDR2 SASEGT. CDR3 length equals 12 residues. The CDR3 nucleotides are TGTGCCAGCAGTGAATTACATGGGTCGTTGTGTTTC. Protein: CASSELHGSLCF.

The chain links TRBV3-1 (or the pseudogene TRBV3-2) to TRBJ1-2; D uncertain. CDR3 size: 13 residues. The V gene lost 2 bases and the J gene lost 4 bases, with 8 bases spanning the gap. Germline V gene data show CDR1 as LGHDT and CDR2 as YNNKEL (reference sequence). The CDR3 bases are TGTGCCAGCAGCCAACGGGATACCTATGGCTACACCTTC. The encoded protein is CASSQRDTYGYTF.

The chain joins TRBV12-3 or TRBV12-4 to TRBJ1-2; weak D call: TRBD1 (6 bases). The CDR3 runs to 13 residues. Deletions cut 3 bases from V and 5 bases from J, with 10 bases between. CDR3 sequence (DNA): TGTGCCAGCAGTTTTGACAGGAGTTATGGCTACACCTTC. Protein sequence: CASSFDRSYGYTF.

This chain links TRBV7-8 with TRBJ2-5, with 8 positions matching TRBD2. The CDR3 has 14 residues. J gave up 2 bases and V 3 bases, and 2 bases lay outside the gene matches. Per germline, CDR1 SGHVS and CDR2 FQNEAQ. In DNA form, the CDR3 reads TGTGCCAGCAGCTTTGGCGGGGGGCAAGAGACCCAGTACTTC. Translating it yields CASSFGGGQETQYF.

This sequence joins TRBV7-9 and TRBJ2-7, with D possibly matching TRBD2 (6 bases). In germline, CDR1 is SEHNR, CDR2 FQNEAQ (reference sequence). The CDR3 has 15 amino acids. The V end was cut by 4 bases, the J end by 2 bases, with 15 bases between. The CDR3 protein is CASSSPGTSAYEQYF. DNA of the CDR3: TGTGCCAGCAGCTCACCCGGGACTTCAGCCTACGAGCAGTACTTC.

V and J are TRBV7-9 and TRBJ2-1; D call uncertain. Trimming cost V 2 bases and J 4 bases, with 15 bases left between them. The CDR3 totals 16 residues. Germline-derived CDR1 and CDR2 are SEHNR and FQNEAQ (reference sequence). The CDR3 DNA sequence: TGTGCCAGCAGCTTATTTCCCGTAGGGCGATACAATGAGCAGTTCTTC. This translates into CASSLFPVGRYNEQFF.

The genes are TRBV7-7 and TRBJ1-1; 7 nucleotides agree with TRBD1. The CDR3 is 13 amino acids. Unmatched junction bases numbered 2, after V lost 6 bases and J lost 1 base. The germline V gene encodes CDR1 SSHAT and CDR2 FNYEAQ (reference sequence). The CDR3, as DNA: TGTGCCAGCAGTCGGGACAGGAACACTGAAGCTTTCTTT. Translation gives CASSRDRNTEAFF.

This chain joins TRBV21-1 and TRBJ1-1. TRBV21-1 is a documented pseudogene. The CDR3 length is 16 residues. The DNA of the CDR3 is TGTGCCAGCAGCAAATCACGGGGGCGTGAGAACACTGAAGCTTTCTTT. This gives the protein CASSKSRGRENTEAFF.

Written as DNA, the CDR3 is TGTGCCAGCAGCCAAGTCGGTAACTATGGCTACACCTTC. Translation gives CASSQVGNYGYTF. The V and J genes are TRBV12-3 or TRBV12-4 and TRBJ1-2; D gene unclear. With 6 bases removed from V and 1 base from J, the gap between germline ends came to 9 bases. The CDR3 is made up of 13 amino acids.

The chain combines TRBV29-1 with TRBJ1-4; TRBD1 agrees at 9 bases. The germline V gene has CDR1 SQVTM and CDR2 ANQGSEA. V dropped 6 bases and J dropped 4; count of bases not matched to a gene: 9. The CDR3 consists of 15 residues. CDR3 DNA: TGCAGCGTCGCTGCCGGGACAGGGCTTAATGAAAAACTGTTTTTT. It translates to CSVAAGTGLNEKLFF.

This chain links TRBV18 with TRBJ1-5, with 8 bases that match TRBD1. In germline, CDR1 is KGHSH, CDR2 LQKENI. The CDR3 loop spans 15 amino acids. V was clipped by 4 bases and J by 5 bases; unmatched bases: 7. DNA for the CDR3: TGTGCCAGCTCACTTAGACAGGGGACGCATCAGCCCCAGCATTTT. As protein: CASSLRQGTHQPQHF.

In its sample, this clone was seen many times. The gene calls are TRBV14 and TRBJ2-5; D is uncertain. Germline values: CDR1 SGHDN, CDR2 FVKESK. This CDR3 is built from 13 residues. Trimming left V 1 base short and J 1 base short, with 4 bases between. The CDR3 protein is CASSQAPQETQYF. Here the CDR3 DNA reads TGTGCCAGCAGCCAAGCTCCCCAAGAGACCCAGTACTTC.

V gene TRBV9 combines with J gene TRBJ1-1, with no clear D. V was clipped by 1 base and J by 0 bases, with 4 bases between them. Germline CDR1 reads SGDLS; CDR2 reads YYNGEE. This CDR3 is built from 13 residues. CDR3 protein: CASSVHVNTEAFF. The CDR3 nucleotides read TGTGCCAGCAGCGTACACGTGAACACTGAAGCTTTCTTT.

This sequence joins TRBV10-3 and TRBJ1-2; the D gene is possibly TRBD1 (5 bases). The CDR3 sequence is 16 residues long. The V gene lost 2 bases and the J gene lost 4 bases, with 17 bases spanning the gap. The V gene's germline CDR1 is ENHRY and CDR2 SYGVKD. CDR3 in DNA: TGTGCCATCAGTGAGAAATCACAAAGCAGGGCCTATGGCTACACCTTC. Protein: CAISEKSQSRAYGYTF.

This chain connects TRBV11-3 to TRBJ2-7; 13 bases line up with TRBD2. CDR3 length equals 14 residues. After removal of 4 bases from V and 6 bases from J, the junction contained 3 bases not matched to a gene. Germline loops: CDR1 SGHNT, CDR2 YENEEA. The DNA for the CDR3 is TGTGCCAGCAGCTCGGGACTAGCGGGATCCGAGCAGTACTTC. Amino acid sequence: CASSSGLAGSEQYF.

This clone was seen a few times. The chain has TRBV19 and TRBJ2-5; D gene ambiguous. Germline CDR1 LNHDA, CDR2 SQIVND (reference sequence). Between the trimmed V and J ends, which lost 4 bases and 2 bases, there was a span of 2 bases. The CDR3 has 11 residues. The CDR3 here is CASSTQETQYF. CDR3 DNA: TGTGCCAGTAGTACTCAAGAGACCCAGTACTTC.

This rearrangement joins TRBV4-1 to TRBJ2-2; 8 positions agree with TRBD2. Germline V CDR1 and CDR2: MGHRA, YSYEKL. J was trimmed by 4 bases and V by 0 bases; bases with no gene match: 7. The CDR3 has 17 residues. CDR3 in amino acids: CASSQDLPAGATGELFF. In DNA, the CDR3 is TGCGCCAGCAGCCAAGATCTACCAGCGGGAGCCACCGGGGAGCTGTTTTTT.

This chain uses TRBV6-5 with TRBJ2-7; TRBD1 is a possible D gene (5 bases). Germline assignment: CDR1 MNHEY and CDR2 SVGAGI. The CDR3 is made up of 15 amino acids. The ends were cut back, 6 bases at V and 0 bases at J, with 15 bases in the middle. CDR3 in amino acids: CASRRSTGNSYEQYF. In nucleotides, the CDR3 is TGTGCCAGCAGACGGAGTACAGGCAACTCCTACGAGCAGTACTTC.

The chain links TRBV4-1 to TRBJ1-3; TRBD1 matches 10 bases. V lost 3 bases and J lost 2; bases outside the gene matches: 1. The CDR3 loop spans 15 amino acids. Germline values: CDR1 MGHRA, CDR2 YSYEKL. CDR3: CASSQGTGAGNTIYF. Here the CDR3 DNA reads TGCGCCAGCAGCCAGGGGACAGGGGCTGGAAACACCATATATTTT.

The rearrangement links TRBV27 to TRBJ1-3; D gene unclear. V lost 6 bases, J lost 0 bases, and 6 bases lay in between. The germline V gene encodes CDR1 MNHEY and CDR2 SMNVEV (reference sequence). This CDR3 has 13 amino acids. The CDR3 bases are TGTGCCAGCAGGGGCAGCTCTGGAAACACCATATATTTT. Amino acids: CASRGSSGNTIYF.

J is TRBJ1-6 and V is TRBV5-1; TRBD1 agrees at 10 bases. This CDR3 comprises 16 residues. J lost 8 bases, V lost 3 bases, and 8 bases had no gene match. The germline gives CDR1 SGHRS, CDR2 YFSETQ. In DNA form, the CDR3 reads TGCGCCAGCAGCTGGGGCCCCGGGACAGGGGATTCACCCCTCCACTTT. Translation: CASSWGPGTGDSPLHF. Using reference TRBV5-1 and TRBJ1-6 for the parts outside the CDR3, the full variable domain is KAGVTQTPRYLIKTRGQQVTLSCSPISGHRSVSWYQQTPGQGLQFLFEYFSETQRNKGNFPGRFSGRQFSNSRSEMNVSTLELGDSALYLCASSWGPGTGDSPLHFGNGTRLTVT.

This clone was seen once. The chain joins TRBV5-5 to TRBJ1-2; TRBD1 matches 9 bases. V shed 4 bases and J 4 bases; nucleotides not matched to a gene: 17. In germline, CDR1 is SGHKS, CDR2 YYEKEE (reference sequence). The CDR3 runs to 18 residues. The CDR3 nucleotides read TGTGCCAGCAGCGTAACCTTCCGGGACAGGGTGGTGGGCTATGGCTACACCTTC. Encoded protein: CASSVTFRDRVVGYGYTF. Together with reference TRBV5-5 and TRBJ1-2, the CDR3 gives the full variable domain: DAGVTQSPTHLIKTRGQQVTLRCSPISGHKSVSWYQQVLGQGPQFIFQYYEKEERGRGNFPDRFSARQFPNYSSELNVNALLLGDSALYLCASSVTFRDRVVGYGYTFGSGTRLTVV.

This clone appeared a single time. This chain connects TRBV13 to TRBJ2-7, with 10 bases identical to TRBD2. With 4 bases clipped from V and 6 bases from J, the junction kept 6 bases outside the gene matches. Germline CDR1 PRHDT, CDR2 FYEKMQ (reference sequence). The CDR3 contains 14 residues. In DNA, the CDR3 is TGTGCCAGCAGCTCTAGCGGGAGAGTATCCGAGCAGTACTTC. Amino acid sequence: CASSSSGRVSEQYF. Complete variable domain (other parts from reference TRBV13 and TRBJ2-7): AAGVIQSPRHLIKEKRETATLKCYPIPRHDTVYWYQQGPGQDPQFLISFYEKMQSDKGSIPDRFSAQQFSDYHSELNMSSLELGDSALYFCASSSSGRVSEQYFGPGTRLTVT.

The CDR3 DNA reads TGTGCCAGCAGTTTGATGCCCTGGACAGGGACTAACTATGGCTACACCTTC. Translation: CASSLMPWTGTNYGYTF. The rearrangement uses TRBV28 and TRBJ1-2, with 8 nucleotides matching TRBD1. Germline V gene data show CDR1 as MDHEN and CDR2 as SYDVKM. The CDR3 runs 17 residues. Germline trimming cut 3 bases from V and 0 bases from J; bases unmatched to any gene: 9.

CDR3 sequence reads: CASSQDLGNTEAFF. CDR3 DNA sequence: TGTGCCAGCAGCCAAGATCTCGGGAACACTGAAGCTTTCTTT. The chain recombines TRBV14 with TRBJ1-1; D is undetermined. CDR3 length: 14 residues. Germline V gene data show CDR1 as SGHDN and CDR2 as FVKESK. V was pared by 0 bases and J by 1 base, with 6 bases between.

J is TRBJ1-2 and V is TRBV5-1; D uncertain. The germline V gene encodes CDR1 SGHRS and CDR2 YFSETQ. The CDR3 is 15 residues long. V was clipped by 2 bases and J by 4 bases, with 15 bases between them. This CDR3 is CASSLSSGGPYGYTF. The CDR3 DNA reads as TGCGCCAGCAGCTTATCCTCCGGTGGGCCCTATGGCTACACCTTC.

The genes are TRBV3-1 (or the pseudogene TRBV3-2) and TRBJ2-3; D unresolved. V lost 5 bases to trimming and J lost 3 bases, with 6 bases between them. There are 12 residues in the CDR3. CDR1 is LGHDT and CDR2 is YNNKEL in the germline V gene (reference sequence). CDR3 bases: TGTGCCAGCAGCAGGGTTACAGATACGCAGTATTTT. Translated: CASSRVTDTQYF.